The present T cell receptor (beta chain) was sequenced within a study of cytomegalovirus exposure and HLA in healthy donors. Study-wide background: There were approximately 80 million unique TCRs (from HLA-typed donors) in an early data release.

Study-level points and caveats: CMV serostatus was the sole immune exposure information available. TCR beta chain V- and J-gene trimming was linked, in a later analysis, to a missense variant in DCLRE1C. Overall, about 160 TCR beta chains were annotated as cytomegalovirus-associated.

On this clone: Its antigen remains unidentified. The junction and the germline gene differ at one end; a read error may be behind it.

The germline gives CDR1 SGHAT, CDR2 FQNNGV. The CDR3 extends over 11 amino acids. The PCR used 60 Vbeta and 13 Jbeta primers. Sequencing was performed with immunoSEQ multiplex PCR; in TCRdb, only in-frame clones are kept and a portion is missing. The table shows under 130,000 clones, with approximately 79% occurring only once. Material: PBMCs. The chain couples TRBV11-2 to TRBJ1-1; maybe TRBD1 (5 bases). This sequence was found in a man in his thirties or forties in good health and CMV-seropositive. CDR3 DNA sequence: TGTGCCAGCAGCTTAGGTCGTGGGGCCGGGTTT. Translating gives CASSLGRGAGF.